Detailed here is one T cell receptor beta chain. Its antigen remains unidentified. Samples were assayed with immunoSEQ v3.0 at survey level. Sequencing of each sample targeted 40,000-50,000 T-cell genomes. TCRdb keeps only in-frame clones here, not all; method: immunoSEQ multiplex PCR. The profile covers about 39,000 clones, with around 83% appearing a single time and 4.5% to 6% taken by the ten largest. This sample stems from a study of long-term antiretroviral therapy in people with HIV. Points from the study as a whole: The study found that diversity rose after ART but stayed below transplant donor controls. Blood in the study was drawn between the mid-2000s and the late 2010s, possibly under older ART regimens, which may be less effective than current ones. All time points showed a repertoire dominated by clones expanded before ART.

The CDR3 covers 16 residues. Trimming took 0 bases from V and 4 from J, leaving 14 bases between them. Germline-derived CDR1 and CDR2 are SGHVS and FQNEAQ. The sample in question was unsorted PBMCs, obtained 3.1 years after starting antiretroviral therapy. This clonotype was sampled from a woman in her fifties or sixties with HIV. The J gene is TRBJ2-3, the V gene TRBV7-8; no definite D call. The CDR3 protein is CASSLASLWTSDTQYF. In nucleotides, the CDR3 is TGTGCCAGCAGCTTAGCTTCACTATGGACGTCAGATACGCAGTATTTT.